The rows below give T cell receptor beta chains drawn from one sample of a study of OX40 agonist ivuxolimab in advanced cancers. TCRdb's table, derived via immunoSEQ multiplex PCR, lists solely in-frame clones and lacks some. This sample yields some 72,000 clones, of which about 90% are seen a single time; 2.8% belongs to the top ten. The source was CD4+ or CD8+ T cells sorted from blood, collected in a trial of the OX40 agonist ivuxolimab. Receptors were obtained from an adult with an advanced solid tumor such as melanoma, head and neck, liver or kidney cancer. The conserved cysteine and the conserved F or W are not part of the CDR3 here. The order of the fields is V gene, CDR3 protein.

V gene: TRBV5-1
CDR3 protein: ASSSASEGETQY

V gene: TRBV7-8
CDR3 protein: ASTPPGGSPYNEQF

V gene: TRBV6-5
CDR3 protein: ASILNRVLNTEAF

V gene: TRBV11-1
CDR3 protein: ASSSNTEAF

V gene: TRBV5-1
CDR3 protein: ASSLGLAGNQETQY

V gene: TRBV20-1
CDR3 protein: SATDRTFP

V gene: TRBV19
CDR3 protein: ASSVTWGASEQY

V gene: TRBV20-1
CDR3 protein: SAKIGDTQY

V gene: TRBV10-3
CDR3 protein: AISESLTEVT

V gene: TRBV5-6
CDR3 protein: ASSLEPSQETQY

V gene: TRBV4-2
CDR3 protein: ASSPSARGADTQY

V gene: TRBV29-1
CDR3 protein: SVAQDVGGTQY

V gene: TRBV7-9
CDR3 protein: ASSPDDQPQH

V gene: TRBV11-2
CDR3 protein: ASSSYTQY

V gene: TRBV7-2
CDR3 protein: ASSDRGALNTEAF

V gene: TRBV6-1
CDR3 protein: ASSESSRTPPYNEQF

V gene: TRBV4-1
CDR3 protein: ASSQEPIGEKLF

V gene: TRBV5-1
CDR3 protein: ASSLRGVQETQY

V gene: TRBV27
CDR3 protein: ASSPNPGYTEAF

V gene: TRBV29-1
CDR3 protein: SVGGQGKNTEAF

V gene: TRBV7-8
CDR3 protein: ASSLVGNYGYT

V gene: TRBV4-2
CDR3 protein: ASSSALGAREQF

V gene: TRBV7-2
CDR3 protein: ASSVTGGSVDEQF

V gene: TRBV9
CDR3 protein: ASSGVDTEAF

V gene: TRBV5-1
CDR3 protein: ASSEPGSYNEQF

V gene: TRBV5-6
CDR3 protein: ASSLEGIGLAGANVLT

V gene: TRBV6-1
CDR3 protein: ASIVTPPGPQH

V gene: TRBV12-5
CDR3 protein: ASGLGGRFDYGYT

V gene: TRBV2
CDR3 protein: ASSEFGYYEQY

V gene: TRBV7-7
CDR3 protein: ASSTGGGGETQY

V gene: TRBV7-2
CDR3 protein: ASSLGRVWQPQH

V gene: TRBV19
CDR3 protein: ASSIQGASGNTIY

V gene: TRBV6-9
CDR3 protein: ASSSRDSNGGYT

V gene: TRBV2
CDR3 protein: ASSGTQETQY

V gene: TRBV30
CDR3 protein: AWSQGLGDQPQH

V gene: TRBV5-1
CDR3 protein: ASSGTSGFHEQY

V gene: TRBV19
CDR3 protein: ASSIDLASGELF

V gene: TRBV5-6
CDR3 protein: ASSLYVAKNIQY

V gene: TRBV28
CDR3 protein: ASSRGAAGTDTQY

V gene: TRBV28
CDR3 protein: ASRLPGQGNGYT

V gene: TRBV29-1
CDR3 protein: SVERGMGGTEAF

V gene: TRBV7-2
CDR3 protein: ASSLGSKPNEQF

V gene: TRBV28
CDR3 protein: ASSRVGGNTEAF

V gene: TRBV5-4
CDR3 protein: ASSLAGQGAGEQY

V gene: TRBV7-9
CDR3 protein: ASSLVGEETQY

V gene: TRBV9
CDR3 protein: ASSVGGEAMTQY

V gene: TRBV6-5
CDR3 protein: ASIKENTEAF

V gene: TRBV29-1
CDR3 protein: SVSTPGRNNEQF

V gene: TRBV5-1
CDR3 protein: ASSPAPPGNEQF

V gene: TRBV15
CDR3 protein: ATSRDLGGAEQF